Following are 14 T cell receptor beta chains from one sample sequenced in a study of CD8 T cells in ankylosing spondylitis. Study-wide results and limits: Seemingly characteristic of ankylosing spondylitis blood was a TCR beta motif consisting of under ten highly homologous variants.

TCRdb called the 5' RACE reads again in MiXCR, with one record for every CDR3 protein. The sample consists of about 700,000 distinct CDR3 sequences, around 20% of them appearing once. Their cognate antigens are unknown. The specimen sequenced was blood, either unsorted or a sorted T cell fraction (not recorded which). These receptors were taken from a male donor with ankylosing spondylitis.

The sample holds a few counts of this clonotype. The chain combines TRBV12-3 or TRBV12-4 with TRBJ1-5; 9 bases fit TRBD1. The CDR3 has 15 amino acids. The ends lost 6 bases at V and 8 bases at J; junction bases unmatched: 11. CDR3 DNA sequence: TGTGCCAGCAGGGGGGGGACAGGGAAAATGGAGCCCCAGCATTTT. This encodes CASRGGTGKMEPQHF.

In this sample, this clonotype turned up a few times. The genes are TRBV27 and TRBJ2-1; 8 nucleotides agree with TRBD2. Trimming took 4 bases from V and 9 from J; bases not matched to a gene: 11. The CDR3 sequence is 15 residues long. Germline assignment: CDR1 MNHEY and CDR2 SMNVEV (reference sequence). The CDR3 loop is CASSSWGLGTSEQFF. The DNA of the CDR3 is TGTGCCAGCAGTTCATGGGGACTAGGAACGAGTGAGCAGTTCTTC.

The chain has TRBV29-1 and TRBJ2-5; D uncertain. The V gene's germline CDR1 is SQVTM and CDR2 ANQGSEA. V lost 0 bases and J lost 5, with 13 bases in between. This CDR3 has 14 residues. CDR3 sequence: CSVEDVGVGETQYF. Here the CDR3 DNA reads TGCAGCGTTGAAGATGTGGGTGTCGGGGAGACCCAGTACTTC.

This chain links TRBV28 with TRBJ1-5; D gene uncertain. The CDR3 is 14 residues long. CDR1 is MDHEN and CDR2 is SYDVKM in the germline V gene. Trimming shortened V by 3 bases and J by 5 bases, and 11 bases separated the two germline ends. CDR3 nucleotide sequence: TGTGCCAGCAGTTTTTTAGGTACCTATCAGCCCCAGCATTTT. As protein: CASSFLGTYQPQHF. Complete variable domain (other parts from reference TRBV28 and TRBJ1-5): DVKVTQSSRYLVKRTGEKVFLECVQDMDHENMFWYRQDPGLGLRLIYFSYDVKMKEKGDIPEGYSVSREKKERFSLILESASTNQTSMYLCASSFLGTYQPQHFGDGTRLSIL.

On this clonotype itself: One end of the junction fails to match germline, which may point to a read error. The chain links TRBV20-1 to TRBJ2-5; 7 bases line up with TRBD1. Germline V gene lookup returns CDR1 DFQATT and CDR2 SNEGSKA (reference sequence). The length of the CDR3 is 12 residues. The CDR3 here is CSARPDRDPLSF. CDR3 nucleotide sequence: TGCAGTGCTAGGCCTGACAGGGATCCTCTCTCCTTC.

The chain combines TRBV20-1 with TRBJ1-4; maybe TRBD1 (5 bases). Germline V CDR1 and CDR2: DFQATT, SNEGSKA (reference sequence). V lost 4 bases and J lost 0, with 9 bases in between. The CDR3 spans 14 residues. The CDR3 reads CSAIAGATNEKLFF. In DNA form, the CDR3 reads TGCAGTGCTATAGCGGGGGCAACTAATGAAAAACTGTTTTTT.

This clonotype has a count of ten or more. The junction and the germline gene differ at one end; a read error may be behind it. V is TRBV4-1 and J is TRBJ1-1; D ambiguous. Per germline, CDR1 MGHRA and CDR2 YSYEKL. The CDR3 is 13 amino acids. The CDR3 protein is CASSQERNTEAFF. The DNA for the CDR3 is TGTGCCAGCAGCCAAGAAAGGAACACTGAAGCTTTCTTT.

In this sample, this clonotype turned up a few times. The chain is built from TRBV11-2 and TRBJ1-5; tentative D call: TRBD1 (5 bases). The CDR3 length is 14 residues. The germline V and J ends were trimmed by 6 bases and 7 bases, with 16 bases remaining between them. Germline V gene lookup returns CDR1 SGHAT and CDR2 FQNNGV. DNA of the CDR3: TGTGCCAGCAGAAAACAGGAAAGAGGGCAGCCCCAGCATTTT. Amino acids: CASRKQERGQPQHF.

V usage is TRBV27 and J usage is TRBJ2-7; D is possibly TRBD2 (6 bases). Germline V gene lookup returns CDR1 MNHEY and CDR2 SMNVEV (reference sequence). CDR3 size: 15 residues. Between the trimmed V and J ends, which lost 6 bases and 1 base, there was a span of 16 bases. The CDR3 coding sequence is TGTGCCAGCAGCCTCACTAGCCATCCATCCTACGAGCAGTACTTC. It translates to CASSLTSHPSYEQYF.

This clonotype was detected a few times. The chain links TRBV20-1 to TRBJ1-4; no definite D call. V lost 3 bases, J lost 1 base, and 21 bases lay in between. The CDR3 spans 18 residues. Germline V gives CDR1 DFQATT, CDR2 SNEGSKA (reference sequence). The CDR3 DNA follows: TGCAGTGCTAGTGTCGGGCCCCTACATGGGGAAACTAATGAAAAACTGTTTTTT. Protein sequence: CSASVGPLHGETNEKLFF.

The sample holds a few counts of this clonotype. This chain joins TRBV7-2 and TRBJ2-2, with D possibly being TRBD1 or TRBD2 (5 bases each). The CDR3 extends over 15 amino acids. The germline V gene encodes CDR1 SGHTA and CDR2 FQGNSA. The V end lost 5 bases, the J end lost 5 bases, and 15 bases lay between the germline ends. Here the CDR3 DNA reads TGTGCCAGCAGCGCCCGGGACCCCCTGACCGGGGAGCTGTTTTTT. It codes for CASSARDPLTGELFF.

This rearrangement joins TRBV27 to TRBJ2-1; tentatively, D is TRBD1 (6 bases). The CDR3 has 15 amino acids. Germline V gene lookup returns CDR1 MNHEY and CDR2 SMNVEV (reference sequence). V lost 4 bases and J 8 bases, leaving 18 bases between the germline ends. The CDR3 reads CASSWTYAGADEQFF. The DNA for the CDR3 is TGTGCCAGCAGTTGGACATACGCAGGGGCCGATGAGCAGTTCTTC.

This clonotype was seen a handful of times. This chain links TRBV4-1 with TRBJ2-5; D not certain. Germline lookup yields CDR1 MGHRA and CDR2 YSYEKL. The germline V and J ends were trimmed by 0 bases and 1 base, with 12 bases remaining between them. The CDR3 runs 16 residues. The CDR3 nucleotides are TGCGCCAGCAGCCAAGAAAGCTTTCCATTCCAAGAGACCCAGTACTTC. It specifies CASSQESFPFQETQYF.

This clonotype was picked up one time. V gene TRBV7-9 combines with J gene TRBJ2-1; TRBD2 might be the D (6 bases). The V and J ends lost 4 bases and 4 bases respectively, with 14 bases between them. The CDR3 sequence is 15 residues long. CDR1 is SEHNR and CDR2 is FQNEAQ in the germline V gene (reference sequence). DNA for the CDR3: TGTGCCAGCAGCTCGTTGCTAGCGACTTACAATGAGCAGTTCTTC. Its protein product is CASSSLLATYNEQFF.